This entry concerns a single TCR beta chain. Its specificity is not known. TCRdb's table, derived via immunoSEQ multiplex PCR, lists solely in-frame clones and lacks some. The sample lists some 140,000 clones; about 80% were seen once. The data were obtained in a study of cytomegalovirus exposure and HLA in healthy donors. As for the study in general: It was reported in a later analysis that the 120 or so validation repertoires used the same platform as the 666 first-cohort repertoires. Broader study findings: Most TCR sequences were uncommon, yet certain public TCRs appeared in many donors. Accounts indicate the classifier identified cytomegalovirus status with strong specificity and sensitivity. Associated with cytomegalovirus, according to the listing, were 150 to 200 TCR beta chains.

CDR3 length: 15 amino acids. The trim removed 2 bases at V and 4 bases at J, leaving 5 bases unmatched. Looked up from germline, CDR1 is SGHTA and CDR2 is FQGTGA. The source of this sequence is a man aged 25 to 40 in good health and CMV-seropositive. The rearrangement links TRBV7-3 to TRBJ1-1; 9 positions match TRBD1. The sequencing input was PBMCs. This CDR3 reads CASSLLQGASTEAFF. As DNA, the CDR3 is TGTGCCAGCAGCTTATTACAGGGGGCTTCCACTGAAGCTTTCTTT. Variable domain in full (rest from reference TRBV7-3 and TRBJ1-1): GAGVSQTPSNKVTEKGKYVELRCDPISGHTALYWYRQSLGQGPEFLIYFQGTGAADDSGLPNDRFFAVRPEGSVSTLKIQRTERGDSAVYLCASSLLQGASTEAFFGQGTRLTVV.